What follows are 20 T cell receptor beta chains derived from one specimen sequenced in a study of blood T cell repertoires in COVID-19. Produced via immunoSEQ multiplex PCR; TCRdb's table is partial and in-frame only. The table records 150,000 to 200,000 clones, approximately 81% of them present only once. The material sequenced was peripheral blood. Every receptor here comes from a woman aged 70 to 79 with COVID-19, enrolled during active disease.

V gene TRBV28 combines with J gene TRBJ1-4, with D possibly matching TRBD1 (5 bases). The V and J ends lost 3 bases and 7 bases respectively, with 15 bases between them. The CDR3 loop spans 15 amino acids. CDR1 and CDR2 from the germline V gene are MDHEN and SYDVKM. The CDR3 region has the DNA TGTGCCAGCAGTTTCGGCTGGGGGGGAAGTGAAAAACTGTTTTTT. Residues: CASSFGWGGSEKLFF. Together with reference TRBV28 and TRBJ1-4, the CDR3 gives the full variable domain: DVKVTQSSRYLVKRTGEKVFLECVQDMDHENMFWYRQDPGLGLRLIYFSYDVKMKEKGDIPEGYSVSREKKERFSLILESASTNQTSMYLCASSFGWGGSEKLFFGSGTQLSVL.

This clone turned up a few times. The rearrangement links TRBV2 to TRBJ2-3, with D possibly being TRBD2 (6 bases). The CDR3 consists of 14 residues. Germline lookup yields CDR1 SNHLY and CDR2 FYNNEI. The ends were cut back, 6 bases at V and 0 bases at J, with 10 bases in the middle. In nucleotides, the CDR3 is TGTGCCAGCAGGGAGGGATTTAGCACAGATACGCAGTATTTT. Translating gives CASREGFSTDTQYF.

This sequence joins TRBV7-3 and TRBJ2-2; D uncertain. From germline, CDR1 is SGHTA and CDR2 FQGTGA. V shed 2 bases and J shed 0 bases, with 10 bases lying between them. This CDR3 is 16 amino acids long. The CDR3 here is CASSLEIAANTGELFF. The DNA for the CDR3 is TGTGCCAGCAGCTTAGAGATCGCGGCGAACACCGGGGAGCTGTTTTTT.

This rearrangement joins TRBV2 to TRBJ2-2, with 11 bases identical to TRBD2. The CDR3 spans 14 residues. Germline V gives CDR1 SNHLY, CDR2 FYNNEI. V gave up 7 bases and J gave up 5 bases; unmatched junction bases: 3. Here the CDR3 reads CASILAGVTGELFF. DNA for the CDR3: TGTGCCAGCATACTAGCGGGAGTTACCGGGGAGCTGTTTTTT.

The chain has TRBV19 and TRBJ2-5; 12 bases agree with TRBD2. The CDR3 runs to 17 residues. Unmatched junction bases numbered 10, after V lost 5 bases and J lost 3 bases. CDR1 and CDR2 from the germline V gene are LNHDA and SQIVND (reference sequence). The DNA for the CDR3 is TGTGCCAGTAGTCTTCAGACTAGCGGGAGTTTAGAAGAGACCCAGTACTTC. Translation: CASSLQTSGSLEETQYF. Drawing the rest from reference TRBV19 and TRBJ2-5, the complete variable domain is DGGITQSPKYLFRKEGQNVTLSCEQNLNHDAMYWYRQDPGQGLRLIYYSQIVNDFQKGDIAEGYSVSREKKESFPLTVTSAQKNPTAFYLCASSLQTSGSLEETQYFGPGTRLLVL.

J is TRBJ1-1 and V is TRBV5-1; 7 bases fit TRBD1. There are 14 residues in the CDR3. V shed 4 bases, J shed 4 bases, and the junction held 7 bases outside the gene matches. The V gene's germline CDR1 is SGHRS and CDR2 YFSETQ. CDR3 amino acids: CASSTQGLGTEAFF. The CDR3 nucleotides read TGCGCCAGCAGCACACAGGGGCTCGGCACTGAAGCTTTCTTT. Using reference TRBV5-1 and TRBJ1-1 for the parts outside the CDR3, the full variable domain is KAGVTQTPRYLIKTRGQQVTLSCSPISGHRSVSWYQQTPGQGLQFLFEYFSETQRNKGNFPGRFSGRQFSNSRSEMNVSTLELGDSALYLCASSTQGLGTEAFFGQGTRLTVV.

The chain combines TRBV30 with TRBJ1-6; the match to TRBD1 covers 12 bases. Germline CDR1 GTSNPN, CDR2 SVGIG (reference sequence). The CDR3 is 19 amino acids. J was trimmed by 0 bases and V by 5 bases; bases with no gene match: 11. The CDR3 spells CAWGSRDRGRSSYNSPLHF. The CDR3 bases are TGTGCCTGGGGATCGCGGGACAGGGGGCGTAGCTCCTATAATTCACCCCTCCACTTT.

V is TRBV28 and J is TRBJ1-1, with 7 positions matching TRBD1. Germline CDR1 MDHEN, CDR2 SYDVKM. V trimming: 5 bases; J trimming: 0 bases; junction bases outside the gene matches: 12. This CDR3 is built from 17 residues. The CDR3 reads CASSTAQGRRLNTEAFF. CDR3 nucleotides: TGTGCCAGCAGTACCGCACAGGGGAGGAGGTTGAACACTGAAGCTTTCTTT.

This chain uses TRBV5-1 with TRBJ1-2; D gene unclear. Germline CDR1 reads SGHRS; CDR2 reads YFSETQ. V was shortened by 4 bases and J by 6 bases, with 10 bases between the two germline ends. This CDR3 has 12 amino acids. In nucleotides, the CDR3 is TGCGCCAGCAGCGTGGATGCGGATGGCTACACCTTC. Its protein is CASSVDADGYTF. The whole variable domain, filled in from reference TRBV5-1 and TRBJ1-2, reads KAGVTQTPRYLIKTRGQQVTLSCSPISGHRSVSWYQQTPGQGLQFLFEYFSETQRNKGNFPGRFSGRQFSNSRSEMNVSTLELGDSALYLCASSVDADGYTFGSGTRLTVV.

CDR3 coding DNA: TGTGCCAGCAGCAACGGGCGAGGGGGCAACTACAATGAGCAGTTCTTC. Translation: CASSNGRGGNYNEQFF. This chain uses TRBV9 with TRBJ2-1; 7 bases fit TRBD1. In germline, CDR1 is SGDLS, CDR2 YYNGEE. The CDR3 extends over 16 amino acids. Trimming cost V 4 bases and J 3 bases; bases outside gene matches: 10.

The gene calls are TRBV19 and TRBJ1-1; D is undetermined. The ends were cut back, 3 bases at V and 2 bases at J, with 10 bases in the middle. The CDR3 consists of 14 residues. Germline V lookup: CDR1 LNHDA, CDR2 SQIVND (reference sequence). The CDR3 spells CASSIGLTNTEAFF. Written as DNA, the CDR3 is TGTGCCAGTAGTATTGGACTAACCAACACTGAAGCTTTCTTT.

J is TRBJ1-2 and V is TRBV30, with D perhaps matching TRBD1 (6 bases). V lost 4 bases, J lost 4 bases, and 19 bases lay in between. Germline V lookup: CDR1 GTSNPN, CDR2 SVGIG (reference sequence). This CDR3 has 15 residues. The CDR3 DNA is TGTGCCTGGATCGGAAGGGCAGGGGCGTTCTATGGCTACACCTTC. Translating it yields CAWIGRAGAFYGYTF.

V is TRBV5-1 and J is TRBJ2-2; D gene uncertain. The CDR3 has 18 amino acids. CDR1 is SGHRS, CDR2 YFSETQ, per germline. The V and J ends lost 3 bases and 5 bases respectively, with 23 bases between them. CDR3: CASSSGTFWAVSTGELFF. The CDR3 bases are TGCGCCAGCAGCTCCGGCACCTTTTGGGCAGTGTCTACCGGGGAGCTGTTTTTT.

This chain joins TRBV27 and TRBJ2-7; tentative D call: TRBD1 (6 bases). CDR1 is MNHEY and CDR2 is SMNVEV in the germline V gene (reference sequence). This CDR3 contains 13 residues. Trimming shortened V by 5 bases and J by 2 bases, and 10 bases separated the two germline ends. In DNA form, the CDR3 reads TGTGCCAGCAGTCTTGGACAGACCTACGAGCAGTACTTC. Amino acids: CASSLGQTYEQYF.

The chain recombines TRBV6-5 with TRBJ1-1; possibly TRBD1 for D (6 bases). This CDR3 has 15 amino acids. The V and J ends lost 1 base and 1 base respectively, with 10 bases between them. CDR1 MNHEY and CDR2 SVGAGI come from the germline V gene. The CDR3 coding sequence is TGTGCCAGCAGTTACTTTGGGGGCCCGAACACTGAAGCTTTCTTT. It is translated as CASSYFGGPNTEAFF.

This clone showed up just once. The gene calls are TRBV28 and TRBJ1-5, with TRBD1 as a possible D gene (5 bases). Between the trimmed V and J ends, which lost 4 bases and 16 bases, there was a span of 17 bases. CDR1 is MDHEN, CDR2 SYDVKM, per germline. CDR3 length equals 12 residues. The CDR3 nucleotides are TGTGCCAGCAGTTCCCCCGGGGGGTCTTACCATTTT. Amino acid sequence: CASSSPGGSYHF.

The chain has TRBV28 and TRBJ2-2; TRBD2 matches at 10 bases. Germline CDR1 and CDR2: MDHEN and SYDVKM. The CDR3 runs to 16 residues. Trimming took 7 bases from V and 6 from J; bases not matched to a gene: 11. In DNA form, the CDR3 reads TGTGCCAGCAAAGGGCCGGGACTAGCGAGCGCCGGGGAGCTGTTTTTT. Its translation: CASKGPGLASAGELFF.

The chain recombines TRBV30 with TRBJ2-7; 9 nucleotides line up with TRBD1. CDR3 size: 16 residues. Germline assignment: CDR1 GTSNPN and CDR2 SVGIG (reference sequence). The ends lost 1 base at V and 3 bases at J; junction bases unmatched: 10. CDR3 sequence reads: CAWSGVSGTGFYEQYF. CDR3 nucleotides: TGTGCCTGGAGTGGGGTATCCGGGACAGGGTTCTACGAGCAGTACTTC.

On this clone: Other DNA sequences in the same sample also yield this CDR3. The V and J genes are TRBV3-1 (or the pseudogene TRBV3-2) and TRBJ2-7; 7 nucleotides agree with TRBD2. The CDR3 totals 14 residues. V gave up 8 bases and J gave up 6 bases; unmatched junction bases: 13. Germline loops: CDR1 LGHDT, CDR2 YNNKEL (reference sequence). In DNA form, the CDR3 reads TGTGCCAGCGGCGTTGGGGGGGGAGGTTCCGAGCAGTACTTC. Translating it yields CASGVGGGGSEQYF.

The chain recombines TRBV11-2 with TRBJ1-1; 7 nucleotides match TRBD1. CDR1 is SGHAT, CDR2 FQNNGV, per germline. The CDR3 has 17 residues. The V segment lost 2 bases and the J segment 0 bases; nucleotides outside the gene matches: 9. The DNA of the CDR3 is TGTGCCAGCAGCTTACTCGGCCAGGGGGTCATGAACACTGAAGCTTTCTTT. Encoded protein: CASSLLGQGVMNTEAFF.